The source of this TCR beta chain is a study of CD4 T cells in relation to SARS-CoV-2 and coronaviruses. Study details: TCR beta CDR3s were sequenced after roughly 10-day antigen culture of PBMCs.

Sequencing was performed with immunoSEQ multiplex PCR; in TCRdb, only in-frame clones are kept and a portion is missing. There are approximately 25,000 clones in the sample; roughly 80% occur only once, and roughly 18% lies in the top ten. About this clone: Antigen unknown.

The V gene end was trimmed by 7 bases and the J gene end by 5 bases; junction bases not matched to a gene: 4. Germline V gene data show CDR1 as KGHDR and CDR2 as SFDVKD. There are 13 residues in the CDR3. General study points: No donor gave both pre-pandemic and post-infection samples.

Unexposed donor CD4+ T cells date from 2011-2018, before the COVID-19 pandemic. Isolation of CD4+ T cells took place after approximately 11 days in culture. V usage is TRBV24-1 and J usage is TRBJ2-1; 7 bases align to TRBD2. This receptor was identified in a human donor in good health. Sequencing was performed on CD4+ T cells from PBMCs, cultured in vitro. In DNA, the CDR3 is TGTGCCACCAGCCTAGCGGACCACAATGAGCAGTTCTTC. Encoded protein: CATSLADHNEQFF.